These T cell receptor beta chains were read from a single sample in a study of post-analysis software for immune sequencing data. TCRdb recomputed calls from the PCR reads with MiXCR, one row per CDR3 protein. The table has about 400,000 distinct CDR3 sequences, around a third seen once; the top ten hold 13%. Specimen: blood. Receptors originate from a girl aged 10 to 17 with multiple sclerosis. CDR3s include the opening cysteine and the closing phenylalanine or tryptophan. The D gene is left open where the match is weak.

d_gene: TRBD1; v_gene: TRBV6-1; j_gene: TRBJ1-6; CDR3aa: CASRGTGSSINSPLHF
d_gene: NA; v_gene: TRBV7-6; j_gene: TRBJ2-7; CDR3aa: CASSSSRGSYEQYF
d_gene: NA; v_gene: TRBV20-1; j_gene: TRBJ2-5; CDR3aa: CSASSGRGKETQYF
d_gene: NA; v_gene: TRBV4-3; j_gene: TRBJ1-4; CDR3aa: CASSQEKHRAEKLFF
d_gene: NA; v_gene: TRBV9; j_gene: TRBJ1-1; CDR3aa: CASSVETPIMNTEAFF
d_gene: TRBD1; v_gene: TRBV7-3; j_gene: TRBJ1-2; CDR3aa: CASSPGQGRYGYTF
d_gene: NA; v_gene: TRBV7-9; j_gene: TRBJ1-2; CDR3aa: CASSRSQNYGYTF
d_gene: NA; v_gene: TRBV28; j_gene: TRBJ2-1; CDR3aa: CASSFDAADDWPYNEQFF
d_gene: NA; v_gene: TRBV29-1; j_gene: TRBJ1-2; CDR3aa: CSVEGIGRGPGYTF
d_gene: TRBD1; v_gene: TRBV13; j_gene: TRBJ1-1; CDR3aa: CASSPGTAFEAFF
d_gene: NA; v_gene: TRBV10-3; j_gene: TRBJ2-5; CDR3aa: CAISDGRGVAETQYF
d_gene: NA; v_gene: TRBV11-2; j_gene: TRBJ2-7; CDR3aa: CASSLDIGAYEQYF
d_gene: NA; v_gene: TRBV10-3; j_gene: TRBJ2-4; CDR3aa: CAISAAGSKNIQYF
d_gene: TRBD1; v_gene: TRBV20-1; j_gene: TRBJ1-1; CDR3aa: CSATETGTGTEAFF
d_gene: NA; v_gene: TRBV12-3/TRBV12-4; j_gene: TRBJ2-4; CDR3aa: CASSFLGRPHIQYF
d_gene: NA; v_gene: TRBV5-1; j_gene: TRBJ2-7; CDR3aa: CASSFGSGVYEQYF
d_gene: NA; v_gene: TRBV27; j_gene: TRBJ2-7; CDR3aa: CASSLFGGRSYEQYF
d_gene: NA; v_gene: TRBV4-1; j_gene: TRBJ1-5; CDR3aa: CASSQEWGGPQPQHF
d_gene: NA; v_gene: TRBV20-1; j_gene: TRBJ2-7; CDR3aa: CSASDPGGQRSYEQYF
d_gene: NA; v_gene: TRBV12-3/TRBV12-4; j_gene: TRBJ1-2; CDR3aa: CASSTQGHGYTF
d_gene: NA; v_gene: TRBV11-2; j_gene: TRBJ2-7; CDR3aa: CASSLIHEQYF
d_gene: NA; v_gene: TRBV7-3; j_gene: TRBJ2-5; CDR3aa: CASSFSGTEETQYF
d_gene: NA; v_gene: TRBV20-1; j_gene: TRBJ1-1; CDR3aa: CSARIPRGLTEAFF
d_gene: NA; v_gene: TRBV29-1; j_gene: TRBJ1-6; CDR3aa: CSTGPQNGALHF
d_gene: NA; v_gene: TRBV7-9; j_gene: TRBJ2-1; CDR3aa: CASSLLGAGNEQFF
d_gene: NA; v_gene: TRBV15; j_gene: TRBJ1-2; CDR3aa: CATSRSPGAYEGYGYTF
d_gene: NA; v_gene: TRBV7-9; j_gene: TRBJ2-1; CDR3aa: CASSFSGPARGRSYNEQFF
d_gene: TRBD1; v_gene: TRBV6-6; j_gene: TRBJ1-6; CDR3aa: CAIRQEGASPLHF